This passage covers 21 T cell receptor beta chains from one sample sequenced in a study of PD-1 blockade in classical Hodgkin lymphoma. Time point defined: cycle 4 day 1 (C4D1), after six to seven weeks of nivolumab. Every one of the patients relapsed after autologous stem cell transplantation (brentuximab vedotin exposure was variable). Magnetic depletion of unwanted cells isolated CD4+ T cells from thawed PBMCs. Data came from immunoSEQ multiplex PCR; TCRdb stores just in-frame clones and leaves some out. Of fewer than 35,000 clones in the sample, about 81% are singletons; the top ten hold approximately 0.81%. The sample here was CD4+ T cells from blood, taken before the fourth cycle of nivolumab. The receptors derive from a human donor with classical Hodgkin lymphoma.

The chain carries TRBV5-6 and TRBJ1-2; the match to TRBD1 covers 9 bases. Per germline, CDR1 SGHDT and CDR2 YYEEEE. The CDR3 length is 14 residues. Trimming at V came to 4 bases and at J to 8 bases, leaving 9 bases not matched to a gene. CDR3 region: CASSPDHRGRGYTF. The CDR3, as DNA: TGTGCCAGCAGCCCGGATCACAGGGGGCGCGGCTACACCTTC.

V is TRBV12-5 and J is TRBJ1-2; D gene unclear. Trimming removed 0 bases from V and 7 bases from J, with 9 bases in between. Germline-derived CDR1 and CDR2 are LGHNT and FRNRAP. The CDR3 has 13 amino acids. This chain's CDR3 is CASGLVFLGGYTF. The CDR3 nucleotides are TGTGCTAGTGGTTTGGTATTCCTTGGTGGCTACACCTTC.

V gene TRBV30 combines with J gene TRBJ1-1, with D possibly TRBD1 on 6 matching bases. The ends were cut back, 8 bases at V and 4 bases at J, with 20 bases in the middle. Germline lookup yields CDR1 GTSNPN and CDR2 SVGIG (reference sequence). The CDR3 spans 14 residues. DNA of the CDR3: TGTGCCACAGCGTCGGGACAAGAACTCACTGAAGCTTTCTTT. Its translation: CATASGQELTEAFF.

The chain combines TRBV5-5 with TRBJ1-4; D not resolved. V was trimmed by 0 bases and J by 7 bases, leaving 10 bases between them. The CDR3 runs 14 residues. Per the germline V gene, CDR1 is SGHKS and CDR2 is YYEKEE (reference sequence). CDR3 DNA: TGTGCCAGCAGCTTGGGGGGAGACGGTGAAAAACTGTTTTTT. Translating it yields CASSLGGDGEKLFF.

V usage is TRBV19 and J usage is TRBJ2-5; D is possibly TRBD1 (5 bases). V lost 3 bases and J lost 4, with 9 bases in between. CDR1 and CDR2 (germline): LNHDA, SQIVND (reference sequence). The CDR3 extends over 13 amino acids. CDR3 nucleotide sequence: TGTGCCAGTAGTATGGTGACAGTAGAGACCCAGTACTTC. Translation gives CASSMVTVETQYF.

The chain joins TRBV2 to TRBJ1-2; 11 positions agree with TRBD1. The CDR3 is made up of 14 amino acids. Germline CDR1 reads SNHLY; CDR2 reads FYNNEI. V was pared by 9 bases and J by 8 bases, with 11 bases of the junction left unmatched. CDR3 sequence: CARGQGEEGYGYTF. CDR3 in DNA: TGTGCCAGGGGACAGGGGGAGGAAGGGTACGGCTACACCTTC.

This rearrangement joins TRBV11-3 to TRBJ2-1, with 7 bases matching TRBD1. The germline CDR1 and CDR2 sequences are SGHNT and YENEEA. The ends lost 3 bases at V and 6 bases at J; junction bases unmatched: 8. CDR3 length equals 15 residues. The DNA for the CDR3 is TGTGCCAGCAGCTTTGAGGGGGCGCAGACCAATGAGCAGTTCTTC. Amino acids: CASSFEGAQTNEQFF.

The V gene is TRBV7-2, the J gene TRBJ1-2, with a weak D call TRBD1 (6 bases). V was cut by 2 bases and J by 4 bases, with 20 bases left in between. Germline V gene data show CDR1 as SGHTA and CDR2 as FQGNSA. The CDR3 is made up of 17 amino acids. The CDR3 sequence is CASSLITAAGTPYGYTF. CDR3 DNA sequence: TGTGCCAGCAGCTTAATAACGGCGGCAGGGACACCCTATGGCTACACCTTC.

The rearrangement uses TRBV10-3 and TRBJ2-2; 7 bases agree with TRBD2. CDR3 size: 17 residues. V gave up 6 bases and J gave up 2 bases; unmatched junction bases: 12. The germline V gene has CDR1 ENHRY and CDR2 SYGVKD. The CDR3 DNA sequence: TGTGCCATCAGCCTGGTTGGAGCGGGGTTAAACACCGGGGAGCTGTTTTTT. Translation gives CAISLVGAGLNTGELFF.

The chain employs TRBV5-1 and TRBJ2-3, with D uncertain. CDR3 length equals 13 residues. The V gene lost 1 base and the J gene lost 6 bases, with 9 bases spanning the gap. Looked up from germline, CDR1 is SGHRS and CDR2 is YFSETQ. The CDR3 nucleotides are TGCGCCAGCAGCTTGCCCCGTCAGGATACGCAGTATTTT. Translating gives CASSLPRQDTQYF.

CDR3 loop: CASSQGGARSVGSEQFF. The DNA for the CDR3 is TGCGCCAGCAGCCAAGGAGGGGCTAGAAGCGTGGGAAGTGAGCAGTTCTTC. The chain joins TRBV4-1 to TRBJ2-1; either TRBD1 or TRBD2 may supply D (5 bases each). The CDR3 has 17 amino acids. Germline-derived CDR1 and CDR2 are MGHRA and YSYEKL. V was trimmed by 1 base and J by 9 bases, leaving 22 bases between them.

This chain links TRBV11-2 with TRBJ1-1, with TRBD1 matching 10 bases. With V trimmed by 1 base and J by 6 bases, 8 bases remained unmatched. Germline CDR1 reads SGHAT; CDR2 reads FQNNGV. This CDR3 spans 16 amino acids. The CDR3 protein is CASSLAPGQGLPEAFF. The CDR3 nucleotides read TGTGCCAGCAGCTTAGCCCCGGGACAGGGGCTGCCTGAAGCTTTCTTT.

The chain combines TRBV28 with TRBJ1-1, with 7 bases that match TRBD1. The junction had 1 base not matched to a gene; V was cut back by 6 bases and J by 0 bases. Germline CDR1 is MDHEN and CDR2 is SYDVKM. The CDR3 is 13 residues long. CDR3 in DNA: TGTGCCAGCAGGGGACAGTTGAACACTGAAGCTTTCTTT. Amino acid sequence: CASRGQLNTEAFF.

This chain joins TRBV5-1 and TRBJ1-1; no definite D call. V lost 2 bases to trimming and J lost 0 bases, with 8 bases between them. CDR1 is SGHRS, CDR2 YFSETQ, per germline. The length of the CDR3 is 14 residues. The DNA of the CDR3 is TGCGCCAGCAGCTTTAGGGTCATGAACACTGAAGCTTTCTTT. Protein sequence: CASSFRVMNTEAFF.

The chain couples TRBV12-5 to TRBJ2-7, with D hard to call. Germline CDR1 and CDR2: LGHNT and FRNRAP. CDR3 length: 11 amino acids. With 2 bases removed from V and 3 bases from J, the gap between germline ends came to 2 bases. The CDR3 DNA reads as TGTGCTAGTGGTTTGATCTACGAGCAGTACTTC. It yields the protein CASGLIYEQYF.

The rearrangement uses TRBV18 and TRBJ2-7; no reliable D call. V dropped 4 bases and J dropped 1 base, with 11 bases sitting between them. CDR3 length equals 14 residues. The germline V gene encodes CDR1 KGHSH and CDR2 LQKENI. The CDR3 region is CASSRQTESYEQYF. The CDR3 region has the DNA TGTGCCAGCTCACGACAAACTGAATCCTACGAGCAGTACTTC.

This clone was detected once. This chain uses TRBV11-1 with TRBJ2-7; tentative D call: TRBD2 (5 bases). V lost 7 bases and J lost 5, with 12 bases in between. The CDR3 consists of 12 residues. Germline assignment: CDR1 SGHAT and CDR2 FQDESV (reference sequence). CDR3 amino acids: CASTELGDEQYF. In nucleotides, the CDR3 is TGTGCCAGCACCGAGCTCGGGGACGAGCAGTACTTC.

The CDR3 here is CASSTGQGPGPQHF. DNA of the CDR3: TGTGCCAGCAGCACAGGACAGGGCCCAGGGCCCCAGCATTTT. The chain couples TRBV7-9 to TRBJ1-5; 8 bases are a match to TRBD1. The CDR3 is 14 amino acids. Trimming at V came to 5 bases and at J to 9 bases, leaving 9 bases not matched to a gene. Germline-derived CDR1 and CDR2 are SEHNR and FQNEAQ (reference sequence).

Only one count was recorded for this clone. This rearrangement joins TRBV5-1 to TRBJ1-1; TRBD1 aligns across 8 bases. The CDR3 sequence is 17 residues long. Germline trimming cut 3 bases from V and 4 bases from J; bases unmatched to any gene: 14. Germline assignment: CDR1 SGHRS and CDR2 YFSETQ. The CDR3 nucleotides read TGCGCCAGCAGCTCTGGACAGGGCGATCGGTCGGTCACTGAAGCTTTCTTT. It is translated as CASSSGQGDRSVTEAFF.

The chain couples TRBV29-1 to TRBJ2-5; 15 bases map to TRBD2. The germline V gene has CDR1 SQVTM and CDR2 ANQGSEA. Losses at the gene ends were 6 bases for V and 3 bases for J; bases not matched to a gene: 17. The CDR3 has 19 amino acids. In nucleotides, the CDR3 is TGCAGCGTGGCTTACTCCCCCTGGACTAGCGGGGGGGCTGAAGAGACCCAGTACTTC. This translates into CSVAYSPWTSGGAEETQYF.

The CDR3 here is CASSQEADATGYGYTF. The CDR3 coding sequence is TGCGCCAGCAGCCAAGAAGCCGATGCCACTGGCTATGGCTACACCTTC. The V and J genes are TRBV4-1 and TRBJ1-2; D is undetermined. V shed 0 bases and J shed 4 bases, with 15 bases lying between them. The CDR3 length is 16 residues. The germline V gene encodes CDR1 MGHRA and CDR2 YSYEKL.